Each of the 17 T cell receptor beta chains below was sequenced from the same sample in a study of cytomegalovirus exposure and HLA in healthy donors. This PCR relied on a set of 60 Vbeta primers and 13 Jbeta primers. Repertoires were generated with immunoSEQ multiplex PCR, while TCRdb's copy carries only in-frame clones and drops some. The data contain 100,000 to 150,000 clones, around 81% of them singletons. Sequencing was carried out using PBMCs. These TCRs come from a woman in her thirties or forties in good health and CMV-seronegative.

This sequence joins TRBV6-1 and TRBJ2-7; 9 bases map to TRBD1. V was clipped by 4 bases and J by 3 bases; unmatched bases: 7. The CDR3 sequence is 15 residues long. Germline lookup yields CDR1 MNHNS and CDR2 SASEGT. The CDR3 spells CASSVSTGGGYEQYF. The CDR3 DNA sequence: TGTGCCAGCAGTGTCTCGACAGGGGGGGGCTACGAGCAGTACTTC.

J is TRBJ2-7 and V is TRBV6-4; 12 nucleotides line up with TRBD2. V was clipped by 9 bases and J by 3 bases; unmatched bases: 6. CDR1 and CDR2 from the germline V gene are MRHNA and SNTAGT. There are 14 residues in the CDR3. CDR3 nucleotides: TGTGCCAGTAGTATGACTAGCGGGAGCTACGAGCAGTACTTC. Encoded protein: CASSMTSGSYEQYF.

This chain uses TRBV7-8 with TRBJ2-7; a possible D gene is TRBD2 (7 bases). Trimming pared 4 bases from V and 2 bases from J, leaving 21 bases between. This CDR3 is built from 17 residues. CDR1 and CDR2 from the germline V gene are SGHVS and FQNEAQ. Written as DNA, the CDR3 is TGTGCCAGCAGCTCGGGGGGCGCCGGGGCAGTGACCTACGAGCAGTACTTC. It encodes CASSSGGAGAVTYEQYF.

V and J are TRBV28 and TRBJ2-7; 7 bases fit TRBD1. Germline V gene lookup returns CDR1 MDHEN and CDR2 SYDVKM. The CDR3 spans 15 residues. Trimming cost V 6 bases and J 5 bases; bases outside gene matches: 13. The chain's CDR3 is CASSRSDRPNDEQYF. The CDR3 region has the DNA TGTGCCAGCAGCCGATCGGACAGGCCGAACGACGAGCAGTACTTC. The full variable domain, completed using reference TRBV28 and TRBJ2-7, is DVKVTQSSRYLVKRTGEKVFLECVQDMDHENMFWYRQDPGLGLRLIYFSYDVKMKEKGDIPEGYSVSREKKERFSLILESASTNQTSMYLCASSRSDRPNDEQYFGPGTRLTVT.

This clone came up once. The chain has TRBV28 and TRBJ2-5, with 8 positions matching TRBD2. CDR3 length: 13 amino acids. The trim removed 5 bases at V and 1 base at J, leaving 0 bases unmatched. Germline CDR1 MDHEN, CDR2 SYDVKM. The CDR3 here is CASSTSGQETQYF. The CDR3 DNA reads TGTGCCAGCAGTACTAGCGGCCAAGAGACCCAGTACTTC.

J is TRBJ2-3 and V is TRBV7-9; a weak D match, TRBD1 (5 bases). Germline CDR1 is SEHNR and CDR2 is FQNEAQ (reference sequence). This CDR3 region has 15 residues. V was pared by 5 bases and J by 4 bases, with 16 bases between. The CDR3 region is CASSRTLVGPDTQYF. The CDR3 DNA sequence: TGTGCCAGCAGCCGGACACTCGTGGGGCCAGATACGCAGTATTTT. The whole variable domain, filled in from reference TRBV7-9 and TRBJ2-3, reads DTGVSQNPRHKITKRGQNVTFRCDPISEHNRLYWYRQTLGQGPEFLTYFQNEAQLEKSRLLSDRFSAERPKGSFSTLEIQRTEQGDSAMYLCASSRTLVGPDTQYFGPGTRLTVL.

The chain couples TRBV27 to TRBJ2-3; a possible D gene is TRBD2 (6 bases). Trimming cost V 10 bases and J 4 bases, with 15 bases left between them. The CDR3 spans 13 residues. Germline V gene lookup returns CDR1 MNHEY and CDR2 SMNVEV (reference sequence). The CDR3 DNA reads TGTGCCATCATGGGCCCGGGGGCAGATACGCAGTATTTT. This encodes CAIMGPGADTQYF.

This clone was seen a handful of times. The rearrangement uses TRBV28 and TRBJ2-3; TRBD2 agrees at 8 bases. The CDR3 consists of 18 residues. V was clipped by 3 bases and J by 0 bases; unmatched bases: 11. Looked up from germline, CDR1 is MDHEN and CDR2 is SYDVKM. DNA for the CDR3: TGTGCCAGCAGTTTTTTTGGCGGCGGGAGGTCTAGCACAGATACGCAGTATTTT. It encodes CASSFFGGGRSSTDTQYF.

This clone was seen a handful of times. The chain joins TRBV7-9 to TRBJ1-1; no reliable D call. The CDR3 loop spans 14 amino acids. The germline V gene encodes CDR1 SEHNR and CDR2 FQNEAQ (reference sequence). The V end was cut by 5 bases, the J end by 0 bases, with 10 bases between. The CDR3 loop is CASSPPVMNTEAFF. The CDR3 nucleotides read TGTGCCAGCAGCCCACCGGTCATGAACACTGAAGCTTTCTTT.

V usage is TRBV11-3 and J usage is TRBJ2-5; tentatively, D is TRBD1 (6 bases). The CDR3 extends over 15 amino acids. CDR1 SGHNT and CDR2 YENEEA come from the germline V gene. The V gene lost 1 base and the J gene lost 2 bases, with 11 bases spanning the gap. The CDR3 here is CASSLGTGHQETQYF. In DNA form, the CDR3 reads TGTGCCAGCAGCTTAGGCACGGGACATCAAGAGACCCAGTACTTC. Variable domain in full (rest from reference TRBV11-3 and TRBJ2-5): EAGVVQSPRYKIIEKKQPVAFWCNPISGHNTLYWYLQNLGQGPELLIRYENEEAVDDSQLPKDRFSAERLKGVDSTLKIQPAELGDSAVYLCASSLGTGHQETQYFGPGTRLLVL.

The sample holds many counts of this clone. The chain carries TRBV14 and TRBJ2-3; 7 bases line up with TRBD2. This CDR3 has 16 amino acids. Per germline, CDR1 SGHDN and CDR2 FVKESK. The junction had 6 bases not matched to a gene; V was cut back by 1 base and J by 2 bases. The CDR3 spells CASSQGGAGPTDTQYF. The DNA of the CDR3 is TGTGCCAGCAGCCAAGGGGGAGCGGGGCCCACAGATACGCAGTATTTT. The full variable domain, its missing parts supplied by reference TRBV14 and TRBJ2-3, is EAGVTQFPSHSVIEKGQTVTLRCDPISGHDNLYWYRRVMGKEIKFLLHFVKESKQDESGMPNNRFLAERTGGTYSTLKVQPAELEDSGVYFCASSQGGAGPTDTQYFGPGTRLTVL.

J is TRBJ1-1 and V is TRBV15; D might be TRBD1 (5 bases). The germline V gene has CDR1 LNHNV and CDR2 YYDKDF (reference sequence). The V gene lost 2 bases and the J gene lost 0 bases, with 13 bases spanning the gap. The CDR3 length is 16 residues. In DNA, the CDR3 is TGTGCCACCAGCAGATGGGGGACTACGGTGAACACTGAAGCTTTCTTT. Amino acids: CATSRWGTTVNTEAFF.

V and J are TRBV18 and TRBJ2-1, with D possibly being TRBD1 (6 bases). Germline V gene data show CDR1 as KGHSH and CDR2 as LQKENI. The CDR3 contains 11 residues. CDR3 nucleotides: TGTGCAGGGGGACGCTACAATGAGCAGTTCTTC. Translation gives CAGGRYNEQFF.

This rearrangement joins TRBV11-2 to TRBJ2-7; D is possibly TRBD1 (6 bases). CDR3 length equals 15 residues. V was trimmed by 5 bases and J by 2 bases, leaving 16 bases between them. CDR1 and CDR2 (germline): SGHAT, FQNNGV. This CDR3 reads CASSVTTGEAYEQYF. CDR3 nucleotide sequence: TGTGCCAGCAGCGTTACGACAGGAGAAGCCTACGAGCAGTACTTC.

The chain's CDR3 is CASSGAGTGNTEAFF. CDR3 coding DNA: TGTGCCAGCAGCGGGGCCGGGACAGGGAACACTGAAGCTTTCTTT. V usage is TRBV5-4 and J usage is TRBJ1-1; 8 nucleotides match TRBD1. The CDR3 is made up of 15 amino acids. Per germline, CDR1 SGHNT and CDR2 YYREEE (reference sequence). J was trimmed by 1 base and V by 4 bases; bases with no gene match: 6.

V is TRBV6-6 and J is TRBJ1-6; D is undetermined. The CDR3 covers 16 residues. Germline CDR1 reads MNHNY; CDR2 reads SVGAGI (reference sequence). V lost 6 bases and J 2 bases, leaving 14 bases between the germline ends. The CDR3 DNA reads TGTGCCAGCAGGCCAATAAACACCCCCTATAATTCACCCCTCCACTTT. It yields the protein CASRPINTPYNSPLHF.

J is TRBJ2-3 and V is TRBV7-9; TRBD2 aligns across 12 bases. This CDR3 contains 16 residues. The V segment lost 5 bases and the J segment 6 bases; nucleotides outside the gene matches: 9. CDR1 SEHNR and CDR2 FQNEAQ come from the germline V gene (reference sequence). The CDR3 sequence: CASSVILAGGRDTQYF. CDR3 bases: TGTGCCAGCAGCGTGATACTAGCGGGGGGCCGCGATACGCAGTATTTT. Full variable domain (outside the CDR3, taken from reference TRBV7-9 and TRBJ2-3): DTGVSQNPRHKITKRGQNVTFRCDPISEHNRLYWYRQTLGQGPEFLTYFQNEAQLEKSRLLSDRFSAERPKGSFSTLEIQRTEQGDSAMYLCASSVILAGGRDTQYFGPGTRLTVL.